This T cell receptor beta chain is from a study of T-cell memory formation after mild COVID-19. Background on the study: Across donors, TCR clusters were largely donor specific.

Whole-study results and caveats: Clones that contracted clustered mainly in CM and EM if CD4+ and in EMRA if CD8+. Clones contracting across day 15 to 85 had a balanced CD4/CD8 profile; later expanding clones leaned CD4+. For second-wave clones that peaked at day 37, SARS-CoV-2 specificity went unverified.

The CDR3 extends over 14 amino acids. Deletions cut 3 bases from V and 2 bases from J, with 10 bases between. Germline V CDR1 and CDR2: KGHDR, SFDVKD. TCRdb called the 5' RACE reads again in MiXCR, with one record for every CDR3 protein. The sample carries about 560,000 distinct CDR3 sequences, 15% to 20% recorded once. This clonotype was observed a handful of times. Its antigen is unidentified. The V gene is TRBV24-1, the J gene TRBJ2-7, with D perhaps matching TRBD2 (5 bases). Sequencing used PBMCs or a T cell subset sorted from them (not recorded which). The sequence was collected from an adult woman who had mild COVID-19 (a few samples of this study predate the infection). Cell type and time point are not known. DNA of the CDR3: TGTGCCACCAGTGATAGAGGACTTCCCTACGAGCAGTACTTC. Its translation is CATSDRGLPYEQYF.